The 32 T cell receptor beta chains reported below all come from one sample, sequenced in a study of CD8 T cells in ankylosing spondylitis. Notes on the study in general: Blood of patients with ankylosing spondylitis appeared to be characterized by a TCR beta motif of several highly homologous variants.

MiXCR, run by TCRdb on the 5' RACE reads, gives a single entry per CDR3 protein. This table has about 460,000 distinct CDR3 sequences, less than 6% appearing once. Their antigens are not known. Sequenced material: blood, either unsorted or a sorted T cell fraction (not recorded which). All receptors derive from a male donor with ankylosing spondylitis.

This chain connects TRBV7-2 to TRBJ1-1; 7 bases align to TRBD1. The germline gives CDR1 SGHTA, CDR2 FQGNSA. This CDR3 comprises 14 residues. Unmatched junction bases numbered 7, after V lost 5 bases and J lost 4 bases. Here the CDR3 reads CASSRDQGGTEAFF. The CDR3 region has the DNA TGTGCCAGCAGCCGAGACCAGGGGGGCACTGAAGCTTTCTTT.

This clonotype showed up many times. The chain carries TRBV29-1 and TRBJ2-3; D might be TRBD1 (6 bases). Germline V gene data show CDR1 as SQVTM and CDR2 as ANQGSEA. V was trimmed by 6 bases and J by 1 base, leaving 17 bases between them. The CDR3 has 15 residues. For the CDR3, the DNA is TGCAGCGTCGAGCGTGGGGGCTATGGCACAGATACGCAGTATTTT. Its translation: CSVERGGYGTDTQYF.

This clonotype was seen many times. CDR3 sequence (DNA): TGTGCCAGCAGTTCTACTAGCTCTACGCAGTATTTT. Its translation is CASSSTSSTQYF. The chain joins TRBV28 to TRBJ2-3; the D gene is possibly TRBD2 (6 bases). The CDR3 sequence is 12 residues long. V was shortened by 4 bases and J by 8 bases, with 10 bases between the two germline ends. CDR1 and CDR2 from the germline V gene are MDHEN and SYDVKM.

This clonotype was seen repeatedly, ten times or more. This chain joins TRBV7-9 and TRBJ1-4; D is uncertain. The CDR3 sequence is 15 residues long. The germline gives CDR1 SEHNR, CDR2 FQNEAQ (reference sequence). The V and J ends lost 1 base and 7 bases respectively, with 13 bases between them. This chain's CDR3 is CASSLGMGDGEKLFF. DNA of the CDR3: TGTGCCAGCAGCTTAGGAATGGGAGACGGTGAAAAACTGTTTTTT.

The CDR3 reads CASSYTSGPYEQYF. CDR3 nucleotides: TGTGCCAGCAGCTACACTAGCGGACCCTACGAGCAGTACTTC. The V call is TRBV11-2, the J call TRBJ2-7; 8 bases are a match to TRBD2. Per germline, CDR1 SGHAT and CDR2 FQNNGV. The CDR3 covers 14 residues. With 4 bases clipped from V and 2 bases from J, the junction kept 4 bases outside the gene matches.

This clonotype appeared many times. The V and J genes are TRBV28 and TRBJ2-1, with D possibly being TRBD1 (6 bases). Germline V lookup: CDR1 MDHEN, CDR2 SYDVKM. Trimming took off 6 bases at V and 4 bases at J, with 16 bases between the two ends. This CDR3 comprises 15 residues. The CDR3 coding sequence is TGTGCCAGCAGCTACCGGGACACGGCTTACAATGAGCAGTTCTTC. Translated: CASSYRDTAYNEQFF.

The sample holds many counts of this clonotype. The V and J genes are TRBV10-3 and TRBJ1-4, with D hard to call. The ends were cut back, 2 bases at V and 6 bases at J, with 7 bases in the middle. CDR1 is ENHRY and CDR2 is SYGVKD in the germline V gene. The CDR3 loop spans 13 amino acids. The CDR3 loop is CAISEQADEKLFF. The DNA of the CDR3 is TGTGCCATCAGTGAGCAGGCCGATGAAAAACTGTTTTTT.

This clonotype was found many times. The rearrangement joins TRBV5-1 to TRBJ2-7; the D gene could be TRBD1 or TRBD2 (5 bases each). From germline, CDR1 is SGHRS and CDR2 YFSETQ. There are 14 residues in the CDR3. V was cut by 3 bases and J by 1 base, with 11 bases left in between. DNA for the CDR3: TGCGCCAGCAGCTCACGGGACGCTTCCTACGAGCAGTACTTC. Translation: CASSSRDASYEQYF.

This clonotype was found many times. The chain uses TRBV7-9 and TRBJ2-7, with TRBD2 matching over 10 bases. Germline loops: CDR1 SEHNR, CDR2 FQNEAQ (reference sequence). This CDR3 is 15 amino acids long. Trimming took 8 bases from V and 2 from J; bases not matched to a gene: 9. As DNA, the CDR3 is TGTGCCAGCTGGCGTGCTAGCGGGGGAACCTACGAGCAGTACTTC. It specifies CASWRASGGTYEQYF.

This clonotype was seen repeatedly, ten times or more. The rearrangement joins TRBV7-9 to TRBJ2-1; TRBD2 is a possible D gene (6 bases). Trimming pared 4 bases from V and 3 bases from J, leaving 13 bases between. Germline CDR1 reads SEHNR; CDR2 reads FQNEAQ (reference sequence). The CDR3 is 15 residues long. The CDR3 is CASSSSRRGYNEQFF. As DNA, the CDR3 is TGTGCCAGCAGCTCCTCCCGGAGGGGCTACAATGAGCAGTTCTTC.

This clonotype was seen repeatedly, ten times or more. V and J are TRBV20-1 and TRBJ2-3; TRBD2 might be the D (6 bases). The V end lost 1 base, the J end lost 0 bases, and 11 bases lay between the germline ends. CDR3 length equals 15 residues. Germline V CDR1 and CDR2: DFQATT, SNEGSKA (reference sequence). The CDR3 loop reads CSARVAGTSTDTQYF. The CDR3 region has the DNA TGCAGTGCTAGAGTTGCAGGGACTAGCACAGATACGCAGTATTTT.

This clonotype was seen ten or more times. The genes are TRBV7-2 and TRBJ2-7; no clear D. CDR3 size: 12 residues. Germline values: CDR1 SGHTA, CDR2 FQGNSA. V dropped 1 base and J dropped 6 bases, with 7 bases sitting between them. The CDR3 protein is CASSLVPTEQYF. Written as DNA, the CDR3 is TGTGCCAGCAGCTTAGTCCCTACCGAGCAGTACTTC.

This clonotype was seen a few times. The chain employs TRBV7-8 and TRBJ1-2; no definite D call. V lost 1 base to trimming and J lost 1 base, with 7 bases between them. Germline V lookup: CDR1 SGHVS, CDR2 FQNEAQ. The CDR3 is 14 residues long. The CDR3 loop reads CASSLEHNNYGYTF. In DNA, the CDR3 is TGTGCCAGCAGCTTAGAACACAATAACTATGGCTACACCTTC.

This clonotype has a count of ten or more. This chain's CDR3 is CASSFLTGLEAGDEQFF. The DNA of the CDR3 is TGCGCCAGCAGCTTTCTCACAGGGTTGGAGGCTGGGGATGAGCAGTTCTTC. The rearrangement uses TRBV5-1 and TRBJ2-1; possible D gene TRBD1, 6 bases. V was shortened by 2 bases and J by 8 bases, with 23 bases between the two germline ends. The CDR3 contains 17 residues. CDR1 and CDR2 from the germline V gene are SGHRS and YFSETQ.

This clonotype appeared a few times. The rearrangement uses TRBV7-6 and TRBJ1-1; D gene ambiguous. Trimming stripped 0 bases from V and 5 bases from J, with 7 bases between. Germline CDR1 is SGHVS and CDR2 is FNYEAQ. The CDR3 contains 13 residues. The CDR3 is CASSLAQRTEAFF. CDR3 coding DNA: TGTGCCAGCAGCTTAGCACAGAGGACTGAAGCTTTCTTT.

This clonotype was seen a few times. V usage is TRBV27 and J usage is TRBJ1-6; weak D call: TRBD1 (5 bases). This CDR3 contains 14 residues. Trimming removed 2 bases from V and 13 bases from J, with 15 bases in between. Germline V CDR1 and CDR2: MNHEY, SMNVEV (reference sequence). CDR3 DNA sequence: TGTGCCAGCAGTTTAGAGAAGGGGAGGGCCCCCCTCCACTTT. Encoded protein: CASSLEKGRAPLHF.

At least ten counts were recorded for this clonotype. V usage is TRBV25-1 and J usage is TRBJ1-2; D not certain. CDR1 and CDR2 (germline): MGHDK, SYGVNS. Trimming removed 3 bases from V and 0 bases from J, with 11 bases in between. The CDR3 has 15 residues. CDR3: CASSDARASNYGYTF. As DNA, the CDR3 is TGTGCCAGCAGTGACGCGAGGGCTTCTAACTATGGCTACACCTTC.

Ten or more counts support this clonotype. The V gene is TRBV5-1, the J gene TRBJ1-1, with 7 bases identical to TRBD1. The CDR3 is 13 amino acids. Germline values: CDR1 SGHRS, CDR2 YFSETQ. Trimming took 5 bases from V and 3 from J; bases not matched to a gene: 4. The CDR3 sequence is CASSGGGHTEAFF. The CDR3 nucleotides read TGCGCCAGCAGTGGAGGGGGCCACACTGAAGCTTTCTTT. Filled out from reference TRBV5-1 and TRBJ1-1, the complete variable domain reads KAGVTQTPRYLIKTRGQQVTLSCSPISGHRSVSWYQQTPGQGLQFLFEYFSETQRNKGNFPGRFSGRQFSNSRSEMNVSTLELGDSALYLCASSGGGHTEAFFGQGTRLTVV.

This clonotype turned up a few times. J is TRBJ1-1 and V is TRBV9; 7 bases map to TRBD1. Germline-derived CDR1 and CDR2 are SGDLS and YYNGEE. Trimming took 4 bases from V and 5 from J; bases not matched to a gene: 11. The CDR3 loop spans 15 amino acids. The CDR3 is CASSPLTGPRTEAFF. Written as DNA, the CDR3 is TGTGCCAGCAGCCCCCTGACAGGGCCCCGGACTGAAGCTTTCTTT.

The sample holds many counts of this clonotype. This chain joins TRBV3-1 and TRBJ2-3; no clear D. This CDR3 has 15 residues. Germline V lookup: CDR1 LGHDT, CDR2 YNNKEL (reference sequence). Trimming cost V 0 bases and J 3 bases, with 10 bases left between them. This CDR3 is CASSQDLRRTDTQYF. CDR3 sequence (DNA): TGTGCCAGCAGCCAAGATCTCCGGCGGACAGATACGCAGTATTTT.

This chain links TRBV11-2 with TRBJ2-4, with 7 bases lining up with TRBD2. V dropped 5 bases and J dropped 4; count of bases not matched to a gene: 8. Germline V gives CDR1 SGHAT, CDR2 FQNNGV. The CDR3 totals 15 residues. The CDR3 DNA is TGTGCCAGCAGCCACAGCCCTAGCGGAAAAAACATTCAGTACTTC. Protein: CASSHSPSGKNIQYF.

This clonotype was detected many times. The chain combines TRBV5-1 with TRBJ2-6; D not certain. The CDR3 is 16 residues long. Germline-derived CDR1 and CDR2 are SGHRS and YFSETQ. Trimming pared 0 bases from V and 2 bases from J, leaving 9 bases between. The CDR3 coding sequence is TGCGCCAGCAGCTTGGATGGGATTGCTGGGGCCAACGTCCTGACTTTC. Amino acids: CASSLDGIAGANVLTF.

This clonotype occurred many times. This chain connects TRBV18 to TRBJ2-7, with D perhaps being TRBD1 or TRBD2 (5 bases each). The germline CDR1 and CDR2 sequences are KGHSH and LQKENI. This CDR3 has 14 amino acids. V was shortened by 6 bases and J by 1 base, with 13 bases between the two germline ends. CDR3 region: CASSHRDGSYEQYF. The CDR3 DNA sequence: TGTGCCAGCTCCCACCGGGACGGTTCCTACGAGCAGTACTTC.

V and J are TRBV7-9 and TRBJ1-5; 9 bases are shared with TRBD1. Per germline, CDR1 SEHNR and CDR2 FQNEAQ (reference sequence). This CDR3 is 18 amino acids long. The junction had 7 bases not matched to a gene; V was cut back by 1 base and J by 0 bases. The CDR3: CASSLEEGTGYSNQPQHF. The CDR3 bases are TGTGCCAGCAGCTTAGAGGAGGGGACAGGGTATAGCAATCAGCCCCAGCATTTT.

This clonotype has at least ten counts. V is TRBV5-6 and J is TRBJ1-1, with 7 positions matching TRBD1. The CDR3 is 15 amino acids. Losses at the gene ends were 2 bases for V and 2 bases for J; bases not matched to a gene: 6. Per germline, CDR1 SGHDT and CDR2 YYEEEE. The CDR3 region has the DNA TGTGCCAGCAGCTTTAAACACAGGGGTAACACTGAAGCTTTCTTT. This sequence encodes CASSFKHRGNTEAFF.

The sample holds many counts of this clonotype. This chain joins TRBV6-5 and TRBJ2-7; D perhaps matches TRBD1 (5 bases). Germline loops: CDR1 MNHEY, CDR2 SVGAGI. The CDR3 sequence is 15 residues long. Deletions cut 0 bases from V and 0 bases from J, with 9 bases between. The CDR3 reads CASSYSPRGSYEQYF. In nucleotides, the CDR3 is TGTGCCAGCAGTTACTCCCCAAGGGGCTCCTACGAGCAGTACTTC.

With respect to this clonotype: Germline is not matched at one junction end, which may reflect a read error. The rearrangement uses TRBV25-1 and TRBJ1-6, with 9 bases that match TRBD1. The CDR3 totals 19 residues. Germline CDR1 MGHDK, CDR2 SYGVNS. CDR3 DNA: TGTGCCAGCAGTGGCCGGGACAGGGCTGGGTCTGGGGGGAATTCACCCCCCCACTTT. Translation: CASSGRDRAGSGGNSPPHF. The complete variable domain, with remaining parts taken from reference TRBV25-1 and TRBJ1-6, reads EADIYQTPRYLVIGTGKKITLECSQTMGHDKMYWYQQDPGMELHLIHYSYGVNSTEKGDLSSESTVSRIRTEHFPLTLESARPSHTSQYLCASSGRDRAGSGGNSPPHFGNGTRLTVT.

This clonotype has a handful of counts. The rearrangement joins TRBV5-1 to TRBJ1-3; D might be TRBD1 (5 bases). CDR3 length: 14 amino acids. Germline V CDR1 and CDR2: SGHRS, YFSETQ. V lost 4 bases, J lost 3 bases, and 11 bases lay in between. CDR3 DNA: TGCGCCAGCAGCGGGGGAGGAGTTGGAAACACCATATATTTT. Translating gives CASSGGGVGNTIYF.

The chain employs TRBV6-5 and TRBJ2-7; 8 nucleotides line up with TRBD1. The ends lost 4 bases at V and 6 bases at J; junction bases unmatched: 8. The CDR3 is 14 amino acids. The germline gives CDR1 MNHEY, CDR2 SVGAGI. CDR3 coding DNA: TGTGCCAGCAGTTTGGGACAGGCGTCTTTCGAGCAGTACTTC. It codes for CASSLGQASFEQYF.

A note on this clonotype: The junction shows a germline mismatch at one end, possibly a read error. The CDR3 DNA reads as TGTGCCGGCAGCCTCAGGGTCCTCCAAGAGACCCAGTACTTC. Its protein product is CAGSLRVLQETQYF. V gene TRBV7-2 combines with J gene TRBJ2-5; a weak D match, TRBD1 (5 bases). The CDR3 runs 14 residues. Germline loops: CDR1 SGHTA, CDR2 FQGNSA.

This clonotype appeared many times. The DNA for the CDR3 is TGTGCCAGCAGCTTAAGGGACAGGGACAATGAGCAGTTCTTC. Translating it yields CASSLRDRDNEQFF. The chain couples TRBV7-2 to TRBJ2-1, with 9 bases identical to TRBD1. The CDR3 extends over 14 amino acids. J lost 5 bases, V lost 2 bases, and 1 base had no gene match. The germline gives CDR1 SGHTA, CDR2 FQGNSA.

This clonotype was seen only a few times. V and J are TRBV19 and TRBJ2-7, with D maybe TRBD1 (6 bases). Looked up from germline, CDR1 is LNHDA and CDR2 is SQIVND (reference sequence). The CDR3 has 14 amino acids. V lost 4 bases and J lost 2, with 12 bases in between. This chain's CDR3 is CASSRRTETYEQYF. The CDR3 DNA is TGTGCCAGTAGTAGACGGACAGAAACCTACGAGCAGTACTTC.